This entry lists 8 T cell receptor beta chains sequenced from one sample in a study of blood T cell repertoires in COVID-19. Method: immunoSEQ multiplex PCR; TCRdb's copy keeps in-frame clones and lacks some. The sample holds 250,000 to 350,000 clones, around 87% seen once. Input material: peripheral blood. All receptors derive from a man between 18 and 35 years old with active or convalescent COVID-19.

CDR3 region: CASSLSAGLTYEQYF. In DNA, the CDR3 is TGTGCCAGCAGTTTATCGGCGGGACTGACCTACGAGCAGTACTTC. The rearrangement uses TRBV28 and TRBJ2-7; D perhaps matches TRBD2 (6 bases). Germline V gives CDR1 MDHEN, CDR2 SYDVKM. The V end was cut by 1 base, the J end by 2 bases, with 12 bases between. This CDR3 has 15 amino acids.

The CDR3 spells CASSSGTGYYNEQFF. The DNA of the CDR3 is TGTGCCAGCAGCTCCGGGACAGGGTACTACAATGAGCAGTTCTTC. This rearrangement joins TRBV11-1 to TRBJ2-1; 9 nucleotides line up with TRBD1. J lost 3 bases, V lost 4 bases, and 4 bases had no gene match. CDR1 is SGHAT and CDR2 is FQDESV in the germline V gene (reference sequence). The CDR3 has 15 residues.

This chain connects TRBV6-5 to TRBJ2-1; 7 bases match TRBD2. J gave up 5 bases and V 6 bases, and 10 bases lay outside the gene matches. The germline CDR1 and CDR2 sequences are MNHEY and SVGAGI. This CDR3 region has 15 residues. The DNA of the CDR3 is TGTGCCAGCAGGGGGTGGAGCGGGATCGACAATGAGCAGTTCTTC. This codes for CASRGWSGIDNEQFF.

The chain links TRBV28 to TRBJ2-7; TRBD2 aligns across 7 bases. The germline CDR1 and CDR2 sequences are MDHEN and SYDVKM. With 3 bases clipped from V and 6 bases from J, the junction kept 5 bases outside the gene matches. This CDR3 region has 13 residues. CDR3 in DNA: TGTGCCAGCAGTTTGAGGACTAGAACCGAGCAGTACTTC. This gives the protein CASSLRTRTEQYF.

The rearrangement joins TRBV4-1 to TRBJ2-2; D is unclear. The germline V gene encodes CDR1 MGHRA and CDR2 YSYEKL. The CDR3 has 16 residues. V lost 1 base to trimming and J lost 4 bases, with 13 bases between them. This chain's CDR3 is CASSQALGLTTGELFF. The CDR3 DNA reads TGCGCCAGCAGCCAAGCGTTGGGCCTTACCACCGGGGAGCTGTTTTTT.

This clone was counted between two and nine times. This chain links TRBV11-2 with TRBJ2-7; TRBD1 is a possible D gene (7 bases). Germline-derived CDR1 and CDR2 are SGHAT and FQNNGV. V was cut by 3 bases and J by 3 bases, with 12 bases left in between. The CDR3 extends over 14 amino acids. The CDR3, as DNA: TGTGCCAGCAGCTTTTCCAGGGGGGACTACGAGCAGTACTTC. The encoded protein is CASSFSRGDYEQYF. The full variable domain, with the rest looked up from reference TRBV11-2 and TRBJ2-7, is EAGVAQSPRYKIIEKRQSVAFWCNPISGHATLYWYQQILGQGPKLLIQFQNNGVVDDSQLPKDRFSAERLKGVDSTLKIQPAKLEDSAVYLCASSFSRGDYEQYFGPGTRLTVT.

As for this clone: At one end the junction does not follow the germline gene, possibly because of a read error. J is TRBJ1-2 and V is TRBV10-2; 7 bases are shared with TRBD1. This CDR3 is built from 12 residues. Per the germline V gene, CDR1 is WSHSY and CDR2 is SAAADI. CDR3 nucleotides: TGCGCCAGCAGTGAGTCGACAGGGCCGGGTGCCTTC. This encodes CASSESTGPGAF.

The chain recombines TRBV19 with TRBJ1-5; the match to TRBD1 covers 9 bases. J lost 6 bases, V lost 6 bases, and 9 bases had no gene match. In germline, CDR1 is LNHDA, CDR2 SQIVND (reference sequence). The CDR3 loop spans 15 amino acids. The CDR3 DNA reads as TGTGCCAGTAGGCACCGGGACAGGGAGGCTCAGCCCCAGCATTTT. Translated: CASRHRDREAQPQHF.